This T cell receptor (beta chain) was sequenced for a study of cytomegalovirus exposure and HLA in healthy donors. This clone appeared a single time. Its specificity is unknown. Study-level findings and limits: In vitro checks showed that a few CMV-associated chains really do target CMV antigens. Trimming of TCR beta V- and J-genes showed a link, identified in a later analysis, to a missense DCLRE1C variant. A later analysis found common viral pathogens apparently linked to several of the most significant clusters. DRB1 had the most TCR associations and HLA-C the fewest, a later analysis found, with rates varying by HLA locus.

The study ran its PCR with 60 Vbeta and 13 Jbeta primers. Profiling relied on immunoSEQ multiplex PCR, and the TCRdb table lists in-frame clones only, not all of them. Here the sample spans about 89,000 clones, around 76% being singletons. This CDR3 contains 15 residues. V shed 3 bases and J shed 0 bases, with 9 bases lying between them. The germline V gene encodes CDR1 MRHNA and CDR2 SNTAGT. This TCR came from a man aged 25-45 years in good health and CMV-seropositive. The J gene is TRBJ1-5, the V gene TRBV6-4, with D tentatively TRBD1 (5 bases). The sequenced material came from PBMCs. The CDR3 sequence is CASSEQGGSNQPQHF. The CDR3 DNA reads as TGTGCCAGCAGTGAGCAGGGTGGTAGCAATCAGCCCCAGCATTTT.